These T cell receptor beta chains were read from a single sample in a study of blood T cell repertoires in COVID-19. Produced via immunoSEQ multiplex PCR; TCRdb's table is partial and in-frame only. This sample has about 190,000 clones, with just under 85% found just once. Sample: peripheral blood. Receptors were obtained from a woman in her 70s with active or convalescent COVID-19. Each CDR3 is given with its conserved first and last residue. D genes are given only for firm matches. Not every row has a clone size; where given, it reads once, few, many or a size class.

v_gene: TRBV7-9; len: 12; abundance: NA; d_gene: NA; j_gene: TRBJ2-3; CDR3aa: CASSFDGDTQYF; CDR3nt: TGTGCCAGCAGCTTTGACGGGGATACGCAGTATTTT
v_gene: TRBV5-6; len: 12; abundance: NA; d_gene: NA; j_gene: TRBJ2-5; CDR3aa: CASSPFAGTQYF; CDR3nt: TGTGCCAGCAGCCCTTTCGCGGGGACCCAGTACTTC
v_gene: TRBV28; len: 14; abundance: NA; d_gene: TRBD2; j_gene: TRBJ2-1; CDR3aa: CASSLAGGNNEQFF; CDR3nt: TGTGCCAGCAGTTTGGCGGGGGGGAACAATGAGCAGTTCTTC
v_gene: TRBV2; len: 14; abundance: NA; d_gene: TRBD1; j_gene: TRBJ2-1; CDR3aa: CASSPGQGRNEQFF; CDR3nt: TGTGCCAGCAGTCCCGGACAGGGTCGGAATGAGCAGTTCTTC
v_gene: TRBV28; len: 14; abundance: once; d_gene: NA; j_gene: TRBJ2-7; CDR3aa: CASSVTGVLREQYF; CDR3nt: TGTGCCAGCAGCGTGACAGGAGTCCTACGTGAGCAGTACTTC
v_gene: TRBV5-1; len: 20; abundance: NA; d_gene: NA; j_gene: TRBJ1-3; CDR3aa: CASSLFVSSGGLGSGNTIYF; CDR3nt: TGCGCCAGCAGCTTGTTCGTCTCTAGCGGGGGCTTAGGCTCTGGAAACACCATATATTTT
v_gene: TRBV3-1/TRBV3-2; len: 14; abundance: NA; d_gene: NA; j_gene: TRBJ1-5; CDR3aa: CASSHRASNQPQHF; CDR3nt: TGTGCCAGCTCACACAGGGCTAGCAATCAGCCCCAGCATTTT
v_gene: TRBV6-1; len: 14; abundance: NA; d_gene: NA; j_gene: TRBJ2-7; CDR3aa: CASSDGGTEDEQYF; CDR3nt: TGTGCCAGCAGTGATGGGGGGACAGAGGACGAGCAGTACTTC
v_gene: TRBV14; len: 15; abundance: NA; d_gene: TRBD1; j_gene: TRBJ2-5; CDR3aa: CASSQRGTGKETQYF; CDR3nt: TGTGCCAGCAGCCAAAGAGGGACAGGGAAAGAGACCCAGTACTTC
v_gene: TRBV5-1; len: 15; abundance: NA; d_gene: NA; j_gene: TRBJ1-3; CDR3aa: CASSLGQNSGNTIYF; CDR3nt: TGCGCCAGCAGCTTGGGACAGAACTCTGGAAACACCATATATTTT
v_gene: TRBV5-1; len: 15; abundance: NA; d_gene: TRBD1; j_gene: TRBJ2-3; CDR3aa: CASSFGQGHTDTQYF; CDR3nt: TGCGCCAGCAGCTTCGGACAGGGGCACACAGATACGCAGTATTTT
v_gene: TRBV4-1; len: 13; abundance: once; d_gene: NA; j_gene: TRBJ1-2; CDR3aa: CASSQRGLSGYTF; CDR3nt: TGCGCCAGCAGCCAGAGAGGCCTATCCGGCTACACCTTC
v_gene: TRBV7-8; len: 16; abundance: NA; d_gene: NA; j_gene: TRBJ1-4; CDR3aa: CASSLVYGRAGEKLFF; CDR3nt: TGTGCCAGCAGCTTAGTTTACGGGAGGGCTGGGGAAAAACTGTTTTTT
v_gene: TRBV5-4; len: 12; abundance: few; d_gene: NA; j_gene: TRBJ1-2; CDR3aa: CASSLDTGRYTF; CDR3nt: TGTGCCAGCAGCTTGGATACAGGGCGCTACACCTTC
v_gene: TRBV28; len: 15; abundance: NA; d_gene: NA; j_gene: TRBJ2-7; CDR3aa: CASRKVATSHYEQYF; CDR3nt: TGTGCCAGCAGAAAGGTCGCGACTTCACACTACGAGCAGTACTTC
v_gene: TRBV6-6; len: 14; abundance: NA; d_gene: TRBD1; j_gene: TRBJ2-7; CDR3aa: CASSLDRTSYEQYF; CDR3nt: TGTGCCAGCAGTCTGGACAGGACTTCCTACGAGCAGTACTTC
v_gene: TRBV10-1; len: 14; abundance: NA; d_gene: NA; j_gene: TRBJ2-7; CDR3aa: CASSQTGSSYEQYF; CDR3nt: TGCGCCAGCAGTCAGACAGGAAGCTCCTACGAGCAGTACTTC
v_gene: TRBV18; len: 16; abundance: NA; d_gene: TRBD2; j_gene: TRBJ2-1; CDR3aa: CASSPLGLAAYNEQFF; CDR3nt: TGTGCCAGCTCACCGTTAGGACTAGCGGCATACAATGAGCAGTTCTTC
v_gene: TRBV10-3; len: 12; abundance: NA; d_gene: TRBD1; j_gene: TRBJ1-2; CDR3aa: CAIKGQGDGYTF; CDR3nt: TGTGCCATCAAAGGACAGGGTGATGGCTACACCTTC